The 32 T cell receptor beta chains below were found in one sample sequenced in a study of vaccination and CD4 T cells after COVID-19. Treatment specified: approximately nine-day PBMC culture with coronavirus spike peptide pools or control peptides (ViraFEST assay). Oncomine TCR Beta short-read sequencing was applied to DNA from cultured CD4+ T cells. One entry per CDR3 protein, called by TCRdb with MiXCR from the PCR reads. The repertoire holds about 16,000 distinct CDR3 sequences, with around 50% as singletons. Antigens of these TCRs are unknown. The sample was CD4+ T cells from blood, cultured in vitro, taken before SARS-CoV-2 vaccination. These receptors originate from a human donor who had recovered from COVID-19.

This sequence joins TRBV11-2 and TRBJ2-1; D is unresolved. CDR3 length: 12 amino acids. The V gene's germline CDR1 is SGHAT and CDR2 FQNNGV. V was clipped by 1 base and J by 11 bases, with 9 bases between them. The CDR3 here is CASSLVRAKQFF. The DNA of the CDR3 is TGTGCCAGCAGCTTAGTTAGGGCAAAGCAGTTCTTC.

This clonotype was recorded a few times. V usage is TRBV10-1 and J usage is TRBJ2-3; 11 bases are a match to TRBD2. CDR1 is WNHNN and CDR2 is SYGVQD in the germline V gene (reference sequence). There are 15 residues in the CDR3. The ends lost 0 bases at V and 4 bases at J; junction bases unmatched: 0. This chain's CDR3 is CASSESLAGADTQYF. In DNA, the CDR3 is TGCGCCAGCAGTGAGTCACTAGCGGGAGCAGATACGCAGTATTTT.

This chain links TRBV15 with TRBJ1-5; D is undetermined. Per the germline V gene, CDR1 is LNHNV and CDR2 is YYDKDF (reference sequence). This CDR3 is 15 amino acids long. The ends were cut back, 0 bases at V and 0 bases at J, with 6 bases in the middle. In DNA form, the CDR3 reads TGTGCCACCAGCAGAGATCTGTATAGCAATCAGCCCCAGCATTTT. Translated: CATSRDLYSNQPQHF. Looking up the rest from reference TRBV15 and TRBJ1-5 gives the full variable domain: DAMVIQNPRYQVTQFGKPVTLSCSQTLNHNVMYWYQQKSSQAPKLLFHYYDKDFNNEADTPDNFQSRRPNTSFCFLDIRSPGLGDTAMYLCATSRDLYSNQPQHFGDGTRLSIL.

This clonotype was detected only a few times. CDR3 in DNA: TGTGCCAGCAGCCAATCGGGACTAGCGGATACGCAGTATTTT. Its translation: CASSQSGLADTQYF. The chain joins TRBV7-3 to TRBJ2-3, with 10 bases matching TRBD2. The V segment lost 5 bases and the J segment 6 bases; nucleotides outside the gene matches: 5. CDR3 length equals 14 residues. The germline V gene encodes CDR1 SGHTA and CDR2 FQGTGA.

This rearrangement joins TRBV19 to TRBJ2-5; D not certain. The CDR3 loop spans 13 amino acids. CDR1 LNHDA and CDR2 SQIVND come from the germline V gene (reference sequence). The germline V and J ends were trimmed by 1 base and 0 bases, with 3 bases remaining between them. CDR3 nucleotide sequence: TGTGCCAGTAGTATAGGACACCAAGAGACCCAGTACTTC. It is translated as CASSIGHQETQYF. The full variable domain, completed using reference TRBV19 and TRBJ2-5, is DGGITQSPKYLFRKEGQNVTLSCEQNLNHDAMYWYRQDPGQGLRLIYYSQIVNDFQKGDIAEGYSVSREKKESFPLTVTSAQKNPTAFYLCASSIGHQETQYFGPGTRLLVL.

The chain couples TRBV20-1 to TRBJ1-2; 12 nucleotides agree with TRBD1. With V trimmed by 5 bases and J by 4 bases, 14 bases remained unmatched. The germline V gene encodes CDR1 DFQATT and CDR2 SNEGSKA (reference sequence). The CDR3 is 17 residues long. CDR3 in amino acids: CSAPSEGTGGASYGYTF. DNA of the CDR3: TGCAGTGCTCCATCCGAGGGGACAGGGGGCGCCAGCTATGGCTACACCTTC.

The chain couples TRBV3-1 to TRBJ2-7; D remains ambiguous. The CDR3 spans 14 residues. V lost 1 base and J 0 bases, leaving 7 bases between the germline ends. Looked up from germline, CDR1 is LGHDT and CDR2 is YNNKEL (reference sequence). CDR3 DNA sequence: TGTGCCAGCAGCCAAGTCTTCACCTCCTACGAGCAGTACTTC. Translated, it gives CASSQVFTSYEQYF.

The chain carries TRBV27 and TRBJ2-7; D is uncertain. V lost 6 bases and J 1 base, leaving 13 bases between the germline ends. The CDR3 loop spans 14 amino acids. CDR1 and CDR2 from the germline V gene are MNHEY and SMNVEV (reference sequence). The CDR3 sequence is CASRLWVGSYEQYF. Here the CDR3 DNA reads TGTGCCAGCAGGTTGTGGGTCGGGTCCTACGAGCAGTACTTC.

The table lists this clonotype with a few counts. The CDR3 loop is CASSLAGIYNQPQHF. In DNA, the CDR3 is TGTGCCAGCAGCTTAGCAGGGATATACAATCAGCCCCAGCATTTT. This sequence joins TRBV7-2 and TRBJ1-5; D ambiguous. Between the trimmed V and J ends, which lost 0 bases and 3 bases, there was a span of 9 bases. Germline V gives CDR1 SGHTA, CDR2 FQGNSA. The CDR3 covers 15 residues.

This clonotype came up a few times. The rearrangement links TRBV20-1 to TRBJ2-5, with 11 bases fitting TRBD2. The V gene's germline CDR1 is DFQATT and CDR2 SNEGSKA (reference sequence). With V trimmed by 5 bases and J by 3 bases, 5 bases remained unmatched. The CDR3 contains 14 residues. In nucleotides, the CDR3 is TGCAGTGCTGAACCGGGACTAGCGGAAGAGACCCAGTACTTC. Protein: CSAEPGLAEETQYF.

The chain employs TRBV18 and TRBJ2-7, with no clear D. The CDR3 contains 11 residues. From germline, CDR1 is KGHSH and CDR2 LQKENI. Trimming removed 5 bases at V and 6 bases at J, with 8 bases between. CDR3 DNA sequence: TGTGCCAGCTCAAGTGGATCCGAGCAGTACTTC. It specifies CASSSGSEQYF. The variable domain in full, with the rest retrieved from reference TRBV18 and TRBJ2-7, is NAGVMQNPRHLVRRRGQEARLRCSPMKGHSHVYWYRQLPEEGLKFMVYLQKENIIDESGMPKERFSAEFPKEGPSILRIQQVVRGDSAAYFCASSSGSEQYFGPGTRLTVT.

The chain recombines TRBV7-9 with TRBJ1-2, with 8 bases fitting TRBD1. The CDR3 covers 17 residues. The V gene end was trimmed by 5 bases and the J gene end by 4 bases; junction bases not matched to a gene: 15. CDR1 and CDR2 from the germline V gene are SEHNR and FQNEAQ (reference sequence). Here the CDR3 reads CASSTLRSRTGTYGYTF. DNA of the CDR3: TGTGCCAGCAGCACTTTACGATCGCGGACAGGGACCTATGGCTACACCTTC.

The V and J genes are TRBV6-2 or TRBV6-3 and TRBJ2-6; 10 bases are shared with TRBD1. The CDR3 has 17 amino acids. CDR1 and CDR2 (germline): MNHEY, SVGEGT. Losses at the gene ends were 5 bases for V and 2 bases for J; bases not matched to a gene: 6. CDR3 DNA sequence: TGTGCCAGCAGTGCGGGACAGGGGAGGGCTGGGGCCAACGTCCTGACTTTC. Translation gives CASSAGQGRAGANVLTF.

This chain joins TRBV3-1 and TRBJ2-7; 7 nucleotides match TRBD1. The CDR3 sequence is 14 residues long. The germline CDR1 and CDR2 sequences are LGHDT and YNNKEL (reference sequence). The J segment lost 0 bases and the V segment lost 4 bases, leaving 3 bases of the junction unmatched. As DNA, the CDR3 is TGTGCCAGCAGCCGACAGGGACACTCCTACGAGCAGTACTTC. Residues: CASSRQGHSYEQYF.

The rearrangement uses TRBV20-1 and TRBJ2-1, with 7 bases identical to TRBD2. The CDR3 length is 16 residues. V lost 1 base, J lost 0 bases, and 6 bases stayed unmatched. CDR1 is DFQATT, CDR2 SNEGSKA, per germline (reference sequence). The chain's CDR3 is CSARGGGGSSYNEQFF. In DNA form, the CDR3 reads TGCAGTGCTAGAGGTGGCGGGGGAAGCTCCTACAATGAGCAGTTCTTC.

This clonotype was detected once. The V gene is TRBV11-1, the J gene TRBJ2-3; a weak D match, TRBD2 (5 bases). The V end was cut by 7 bases, the J end by 4 bases, with 12 bases between. There are 13 residues in the CDR3. Germline values: CDR1 SGHAT, CDR2 FQDESV (reference sequence). The CDR3 sequence: CASTRRRSDTQYF. The CDR3 DNA reads TGTGCCAGCACCCGGAGGAGGTCAGATACGCAGTATTTT.

The chain joins TRBV27 to TRBJ1-1; TRBD1 agrees at 10 bases. V shed 6 bases, J shed 4 bases, and the junction held 8 bases outside the gene matches. CDR1 is MNHEY and CDR2 is SMNVEV in the germline V gene (reference sequence). CDR3 length: 15 residues. The CDR3, as DNA: TGTGCCAGCAGCCGCCCAGGGACAGGGGTCACTGAAGCTTTCTTT. This gives the protein CASSRPGTGVTEAFF.

This clonotype was seen only a few times. The chain has TRBV20-1 and TRBJ2-7; weak D call: TRBD2 (6 bases). Trimming left V 3 bases short and J 3 bases short, with 9 bases between. The CDR3 runs to 12 residues. Germline CDR1 DFQATT, CDR2 SNEGSKA (reference sequence). The CDR3 nucleotides are TGCAGTGCTAGCGGGAGAATCTACGAGCAGTACTTC. Its translation is CSASGRIYEQYF.

The CDR3 loop is CASSLGGAVYEQYF. Here the CDR3 DNA reads TGTGCCAGCAGTCTAGGGGGCGCCGTCTACGAGCAGTACTTC. The genes are TRBV28 and TRBJ2-7; 7 nucleotides line up with TRBD1. Germline CDR1 MDHEN, CDR2 SYDVKM. The V and J ends lost 5 bases and 3 bases, in that order; junction bases with no gene match: 7. This CDR3 is 14 amino acids long.

V is TRBV28 and J is TRBJ2-3; D perhaps matches TRBD2 (6 bases). CDR1 and CDR2 from the germline V gene are MDHEN and SYDVKM. Between the trimmed V and J ends, which lost 4 bases and 0 bases, there was a span of 14 bases. The CDR3 covers 16 residues. The CDR3 DNA reads as TGTGCCAGCAGTTCCCCCGGGAGCATCAGCACAGATACGCAGTATTTT. Protein: CASSSPGSISTDTQYF.

The rearrangement links TRBV20-1 to TRBJ1-1; TRBD1 matches at 8 bases. Germline lookup yields CDR1 DFQATT and CDR2 SNEGSKA (reference sequence). V lost 1 base and J lost 3; bases outside the gene matches: 4. The CDR3 loop spans 14 amino acids. CDR3 protein: CSARGDRGHTEAFF. CDR3 DNA sequence: TGCAGTGCTAGAGGCGACAGGGGCCACACTGAAGCTTTCTTT.

With respect to this clonotype: At one end, the junction sequence differs from germline, possibly due to a read error. CDR3 amino acids: CSAIKLREGSYEHYF. CDR3 DNA sequence: TGCAGTGCTATCAAGTTAAGAGAGGGTTCATACGAGCATTACTTC. The chain employs TRBV20-1 and TRBJ2-7; tentative D call: TRBD2 (5 bases). This CDR3 contains 15 residues. Germline lookup yields CDR1 DFQATT and CDR2 SNEGSKA (reference sequence).

The rearrangement uses TRBV20-1 and TRBJ2-1; 14 nucleotides line up with TRBD2. This CDR3 has 17 amino acids. Germline-derived CDR1 and CDR2 are DFQATT and SNEGSKA (reference sequence). With 5 bases clipped from V and 4 bases from J, the junction kept 10 bases outside the gene matches. CDR3 protein: CSAPPGLAGGSYNEQFF. CDR3 bases: TGCAGTGCTCCCCCCGGACTAGCGGGAGGATCGTACAATGAGCAGTTCTTC.

The V call is TRBV28, the J call TRBJ1-5; 7 positions agree with TRBD1. Per the germline V gene, CDR1 is MDHEN and CDR2 is SYDVKM. CDR3 length: 15 residues. After removal of 4 bases from V and 0 bases from J, the junction contained 3 bases not matched to a gene. The CDR3, as DNA: TGTGCCAGCAGTTCGACAGGGTTTAGCAATCAGCCCCAGCATTTT. Its protein product is CASSSTGFSNQPQHF.

This clonotype was seen a handful of times. The J gene is TRBJ1-6, the V gene TRBV7-9, with D perhaps TRBD1 (5 bases). CDR1 and CDR2 from the germline V gene are SEHNR and FQNEAQ (reference sequence). Trimming removed 3 bases from V and 9 bases from J, with 9 bases in between. The CDR3 has 13 residues. The CDR3 DNA follows: TGTGCCAGCAGCTTGGGGCTGGGTTCACCCCTCCACTTT. Protein product: CASSLGLGSPLHF.

This chain uses TRBV7-2 with TRBJ1-6; D uncertain. Trimming removed 4 bases from V and 6 bases from J, with 4 bases in between. From germline, CDR1 is SGHTA and CDR2 FQGNSA. The CDR3 consists of 12 residues. CDR3 region: CASSSFNSPLHF. For the CDR3, the DNA is TGTGCCAGCAGCTCGTTTAATTCACCCCTCCACTTT.

This clonotype was detected a few times. This chain uses TRBV20-1 with TRBJ2-3; tentative D call: TRBD2 (6 bases). The CDR3 totals 13 residues. V was cut by 8 bases and J by 1 base, with 13 bases left in between. Germline CDR1 DFQATT, CDR2 SNEGSKA (reference sequence). CDR3 sequence (DNA): TGCAGTCCAAATAGCGGTCGCACAGATACGCAGTATTTT. Translation: CSPNSGRTDTQYF.

Only a few counts were recorded for this clonotype. The V and J genes are TRBV20-1 and TRBJ1-1, with no clear D. This CDR3 region has 12 residues. The germline gives CDR1 DFQATT, CDR2 SNEGSKA (reference sequence). V lost 7 bases, J lost 1 base, and 10 bases lay in between. CDR3 bases: TGCAGTGGCCGGGAGGGGAACACTGAAGCTTTCTTT. Amino acids: CSGREGNTEAFF.

The V and J genes are TRBV2 and TRBJ1-2, with D hard to call. Germline CDR1 is SNHLY and CDR2 is FYNNEI. The CDR3 spans 12 residues. V was shortened by 7 bases and J by 6 bases, with 12 bases between the two germline ends. This CDR3 is CASKFYFNGYTF. In DNA form, the CDR3 reads TGTGCCAGCAAGTTTTATTTCAATGGCTACACCTTC.

This chain uses TRBV7-2 with TRBJ2-1; a weak D match, TRBD1 (6 bases). Looked up from germline, CDR1 is SGHTA and CDR2 is FQGNSA. The CDR3 is 15 amino acids. V was trimmed by 2 bases and J by 5 bases, leaving 13 bases between them. This CDR3 reads CASSLQGQYHNEQFF. The CDR3 bases are TGTGCCAGCAGCTTACAGGGACAATACCACAATGAGCAGTTCTTC. The variable domain in full, completed from reference TRBV7-2 and TRBJ2-1, reads GAGVSQSPSNKVTEKGKDVELRCDPISGHTALYWYRQSLGQGLEFLIYFQGNSAPDKSGLPSDRFSAERTGGSVSTLTIQRTQQEDSAVYLCASSLQGQYHNEQFFGPGTRLTVL.

This clonotype was seen only a few times. J is TRBJ1-1 and V is TRBV6-1; tentative D call: TRBD1 (6 bases). V was trimmed by 4 bases and J by 3 bases, leaving 9 bases between them. There are 13 residues in the CDR3. CDR1 MNHNS and CDR2 SASEGT come from the germline V gene. As DNA, the CDR3 is TGTGCCAGCAGTGTGGGGGCACACACTGAAGCTTTCTTT. Amino acids: CASSVGAHTEAFF.

V and J are TRBV7-8 and TRBJ2-3; 14 bases line up with TRBD2. CDR1 is SGHVS and CDR2 is FQNEAQ in the germline V gene. The CDR3 length is 16 residues. Trimming took 5 bases from V and 6 from J; bases not matched to a gene: 7. The CDR3 protein is CASSLTSGRVPDTQYF. The CDR3 DNA reads TGTGCCAGCAGCCTGACTAGCGGGAGGGTTCCGGATACGCAGTATTTT.